This record concerns one T cell receptor beta chain sequence. Germline CDR1 reads MNHEY; CDR2 reads SMNVEV (reference sequence). The length of the CDR3 is 16 residues. V trimming: 4 bases; J trimming: 2 bases; junction bases outside the gene matches: 8. The data originate from a study of blood T cell repertoires in COVID-19. Looking at the study overall: Donors in the United States, Italy and Spain gave samples during acute or convalescent COVID-19. PBMCs, B-cell-depleted T cells, or T cells were the source of the cDNA or gDNA that made up the material.

Original handling: Amplification from reference gene primers served as the basis for estimated nucleated cell counts. Sequenced by immunoSEQ multiplex PCR; TCRdb stores in-frame clones only, minus some. Clone size and V and J calls were adopted from that table, with D and trimming inferred from the DNA. The sample records approximately 74,000 clones, 80% to 95% being singletons. The V call is TRBV27, the J call TRBJ1-5, with TRBD1 matching over 7 bases. The source material was peripheral blood. The clonotype comes from a woman aged 60-75 years with active COVID-19. The CDR3 loop is CASSSLLQGRNQPQHF. The CDR3 DNA follows: TGTGCCAGCAGTTCGTTACTACAGGGGCGCAATCAGCCCCAGCATTTT.